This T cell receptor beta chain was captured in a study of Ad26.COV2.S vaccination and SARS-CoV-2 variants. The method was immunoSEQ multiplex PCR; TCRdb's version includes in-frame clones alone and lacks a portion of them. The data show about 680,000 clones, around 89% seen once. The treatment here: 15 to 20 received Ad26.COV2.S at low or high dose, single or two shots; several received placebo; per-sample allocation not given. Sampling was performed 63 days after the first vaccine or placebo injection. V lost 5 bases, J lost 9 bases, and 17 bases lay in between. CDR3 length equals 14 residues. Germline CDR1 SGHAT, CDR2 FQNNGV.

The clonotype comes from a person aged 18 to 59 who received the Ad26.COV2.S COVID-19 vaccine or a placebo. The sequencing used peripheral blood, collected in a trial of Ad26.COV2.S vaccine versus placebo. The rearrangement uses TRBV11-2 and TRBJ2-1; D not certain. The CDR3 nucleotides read TGTGCCAGCAGCCCCGGTGTAGGGTATGGTGAGCAGTTCTTC. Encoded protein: CASSPGVGYGEQFF.